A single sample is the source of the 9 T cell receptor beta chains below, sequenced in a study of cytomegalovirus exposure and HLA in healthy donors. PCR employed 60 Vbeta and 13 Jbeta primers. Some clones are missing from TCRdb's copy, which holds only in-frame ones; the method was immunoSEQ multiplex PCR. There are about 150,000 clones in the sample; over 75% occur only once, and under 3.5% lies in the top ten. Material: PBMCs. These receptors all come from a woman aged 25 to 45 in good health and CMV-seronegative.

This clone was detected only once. In DNA, the CDR3 is TGTGCCAGCAGCTTAGGGGGGGGAGACGGGGAGCTGTTTTTT. This sequence encodes CASSLGGGDGELFF. This chain connects TRBV7-6 to TRBJ2-2; 7 positions agree with TRBD2. Trimming removed 1 base from V and 7 bases from J; junction bases left unmatched: 3. Germline loops: CDR1 SGHVS, CDR2 FNYEAQ. This CDR3 is 14 amino acids long.

CDR3 loop: CASSYLTGGNQPQHF. In nucleotides, the CDR3 is TGTGCCAGCAGTTACTTGACAGGGGGCAATCAGCCCCAGCATTTT. The V call is TRBV6-5, the J call TRBJ1-5, with 8 positions matching TRBD1. Germline-derived CDR1 and CDR2 are MNHEY and SVGAGI. V lost 1 base to trimming and J lost 2 bases; unmatched junction nucleotides: 1. The CDR3 length is 15 residues.

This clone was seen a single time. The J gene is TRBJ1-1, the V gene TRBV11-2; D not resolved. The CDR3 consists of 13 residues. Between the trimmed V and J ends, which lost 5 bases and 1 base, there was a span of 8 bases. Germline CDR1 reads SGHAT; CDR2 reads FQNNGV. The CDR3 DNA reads TGTGCCAGCAGCCCCGTTAAGAACACTGAAGCTTTCTTT. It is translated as CASSPVKNTEAFF.

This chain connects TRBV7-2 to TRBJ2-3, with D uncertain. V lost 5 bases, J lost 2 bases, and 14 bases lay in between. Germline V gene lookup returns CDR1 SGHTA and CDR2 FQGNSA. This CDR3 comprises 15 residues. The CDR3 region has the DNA TGTGCCAGCAGCCGACAAAGCCGAACCACAGATACGCAGTATTTT. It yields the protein CASSRQSRTTDTQYF. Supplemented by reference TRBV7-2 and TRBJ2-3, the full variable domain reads GAGVSQSPSNKVTEKGKDVELRCDPISGHTALYWYRQSLGQGLEFLIYFQGNSAPDKSGLPSDRFSAERTGGSVSTLTIQRTQQEDSAVYLCASSRQSRTTDTQYFGPGTRLTVL.

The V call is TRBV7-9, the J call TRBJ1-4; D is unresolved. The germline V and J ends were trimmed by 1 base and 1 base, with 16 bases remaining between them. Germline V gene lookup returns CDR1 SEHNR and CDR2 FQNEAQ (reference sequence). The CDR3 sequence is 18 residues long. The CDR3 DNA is TGTGCCAGCAGCTTAGGGGGTAGAAGCGGACTAACTAATGAAAAACTGTTTTTT. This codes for CASSLGGRSGLTNEKLFF. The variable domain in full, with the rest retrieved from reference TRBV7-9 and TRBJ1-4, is DTGVSQNPRHKITKRGQNVTFRCDPISEHNRLYWYRQTLGQGPEFLTYFQNEAQLEKSRLLSDRFSAERPKGSFSTLEIQRTEQGDSAMYLCASSLGGRSGLTNEKLFFGSGTQLSVL.

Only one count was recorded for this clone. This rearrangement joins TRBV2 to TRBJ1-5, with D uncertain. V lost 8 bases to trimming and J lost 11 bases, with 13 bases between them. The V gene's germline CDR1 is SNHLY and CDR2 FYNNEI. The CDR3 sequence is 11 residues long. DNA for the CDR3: TGTGCCAGCGCAACCCTAAATGCCCAGCATTTT. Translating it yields CASATLNAQHF.

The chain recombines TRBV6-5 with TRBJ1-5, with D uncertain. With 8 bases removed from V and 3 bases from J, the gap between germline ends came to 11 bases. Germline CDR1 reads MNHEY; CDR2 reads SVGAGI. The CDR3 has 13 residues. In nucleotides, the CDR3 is TGTGCCAGCTTACGGACTCTCAATCAGCCCCAGCATTTT. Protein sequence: CASLRTLNQPQHF.

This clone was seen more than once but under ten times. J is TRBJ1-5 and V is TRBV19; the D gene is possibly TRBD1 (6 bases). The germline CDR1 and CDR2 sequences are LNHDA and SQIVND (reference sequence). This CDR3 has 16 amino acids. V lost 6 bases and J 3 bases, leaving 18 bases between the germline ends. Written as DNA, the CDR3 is TGTGCCAGTAGAAGGGGGGGCTTTCTCGACAATCAGCCCCAGCATTTT. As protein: CASRRGGFLDNQPQHF.

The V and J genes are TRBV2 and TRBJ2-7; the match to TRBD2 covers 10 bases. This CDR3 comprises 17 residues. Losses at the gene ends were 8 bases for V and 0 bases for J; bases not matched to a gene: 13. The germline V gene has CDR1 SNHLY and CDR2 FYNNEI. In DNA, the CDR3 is TGTGCCAGCGGGTCCGGGCTAGCGGGAGCCCTCTCCTACGAGCAGTACTTC. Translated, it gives CASGSGLAGALSYEQYF.